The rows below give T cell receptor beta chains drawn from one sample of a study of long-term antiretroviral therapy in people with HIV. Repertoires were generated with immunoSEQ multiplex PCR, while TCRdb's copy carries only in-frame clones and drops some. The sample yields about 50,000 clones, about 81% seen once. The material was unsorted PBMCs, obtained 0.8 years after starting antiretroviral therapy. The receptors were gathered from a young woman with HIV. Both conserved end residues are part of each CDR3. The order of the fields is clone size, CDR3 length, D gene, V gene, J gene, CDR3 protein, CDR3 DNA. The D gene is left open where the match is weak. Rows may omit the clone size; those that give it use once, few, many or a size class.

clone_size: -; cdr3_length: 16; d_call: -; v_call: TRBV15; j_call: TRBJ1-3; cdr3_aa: CATSRGRRASGNTIYF; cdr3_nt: TGTGCCACCAGCAGAGGCCGTAGGGCTTCTGGAAACACCATATATTTT
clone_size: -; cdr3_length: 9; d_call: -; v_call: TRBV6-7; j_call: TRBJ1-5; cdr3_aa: CASKWPQHF; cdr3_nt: TGTGCCAGTAAGTGGCCCCAGCATTTT
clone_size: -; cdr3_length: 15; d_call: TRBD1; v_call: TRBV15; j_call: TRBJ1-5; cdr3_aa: CATSIGTGSNQPQHF; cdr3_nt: TGTGCCACCAGCATAGGGACAGGTAGCAATCAGCCCCAGCATTTT
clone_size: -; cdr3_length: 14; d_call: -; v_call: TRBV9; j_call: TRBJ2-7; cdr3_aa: CASSVAKAGNEQYF; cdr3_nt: TGTGCCAGCAGCGTAGCTAAAGCTGGAAACGAGCAGTACTTC
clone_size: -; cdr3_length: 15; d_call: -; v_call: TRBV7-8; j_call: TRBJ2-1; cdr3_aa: CASSLRGTSYNEQFF; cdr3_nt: TGTGCCAGCAGCTTACGCGGGACCTCCTACAATGAGCAGTTCTTC
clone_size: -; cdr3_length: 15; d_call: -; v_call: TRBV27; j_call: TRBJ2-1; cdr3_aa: CASRVSGSPYNEQFF; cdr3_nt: TGTGCCAGCAGAGTTAGCGGTAGCCCCTACAATGAGCAGTTCTTC
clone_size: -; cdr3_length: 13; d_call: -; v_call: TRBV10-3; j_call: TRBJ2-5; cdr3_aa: CAISQTAEETQYF; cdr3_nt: TGTGCCATCAGCCAGACTGCCGAAGAGACCCAGTACTTC
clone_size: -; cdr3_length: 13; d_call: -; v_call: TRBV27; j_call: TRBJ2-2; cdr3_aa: CASSWGAIGELFF; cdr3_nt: TGTGCCAGCAGTTGGGGGGCGATCGGGGAGCTGTTTTTT
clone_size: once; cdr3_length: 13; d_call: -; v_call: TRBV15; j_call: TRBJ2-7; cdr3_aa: CATSRDLPYEQYF; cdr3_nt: TGTGCCACCAGCAGAGACCTCCCGTACGAGCAGTACTTC
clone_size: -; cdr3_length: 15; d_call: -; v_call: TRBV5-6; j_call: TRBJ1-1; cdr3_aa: CASSLVEGRNTEAFF; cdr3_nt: TGTGCCAGCAGCTTGGTAGAAGGGAGGAACACTGAAGCTTTCTTT
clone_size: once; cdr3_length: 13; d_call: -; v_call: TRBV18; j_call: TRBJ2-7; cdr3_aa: CASSPDGSYEQYF; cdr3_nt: TGTGCCAGCTCACCCGACGGTTCCTACGAGCAGTACTTC
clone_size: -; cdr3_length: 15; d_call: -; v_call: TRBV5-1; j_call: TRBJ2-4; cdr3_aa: CASSLEGPGRDIQYF; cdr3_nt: TGCGCCAGCAGCTTGGAAGGACCCGGTAGGGACATTCAGTACTTC
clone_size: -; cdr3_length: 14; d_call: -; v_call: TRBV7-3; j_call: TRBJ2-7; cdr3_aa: CASSPGGGAYEQYF; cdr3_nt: TGTGCCAGCAGCCCCGGCGGGGGCGCATACGAGCAGTACTTC
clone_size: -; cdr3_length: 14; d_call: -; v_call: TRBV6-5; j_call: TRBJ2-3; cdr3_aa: CASRTATSTDTQYF; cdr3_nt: TGTGCCAGCCGGACGGCTACTAGCACAGATACGCAGTATTTT
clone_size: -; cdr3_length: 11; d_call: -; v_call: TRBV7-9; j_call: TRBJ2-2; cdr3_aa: CASSTTGELFF; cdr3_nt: TGTGCCAGCAGCACCACCGGGGAGCTGTTTTTT
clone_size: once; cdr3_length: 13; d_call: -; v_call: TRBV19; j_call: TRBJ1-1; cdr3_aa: CASRGGQGPEAFF; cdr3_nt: TGTGCCAGTAGAGGCGGGCAGGGCCCTGAAGCTTTCTTT
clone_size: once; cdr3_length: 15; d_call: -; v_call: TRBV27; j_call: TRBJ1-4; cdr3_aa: CASSPIEGWEEKLFF; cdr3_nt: TGTGCCAGCAGTCCGATAGAGGGGTGGGAGGAAAAACTGTTTTTT
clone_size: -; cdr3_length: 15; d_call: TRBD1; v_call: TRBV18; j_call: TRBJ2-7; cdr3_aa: CASSPGQGASYEQYF; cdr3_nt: TGTGCCAGCTCACCTGGACAGGGAGCCTCCTACGAGCAGTACTTC
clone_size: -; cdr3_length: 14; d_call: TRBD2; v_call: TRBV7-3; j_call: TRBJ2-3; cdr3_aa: CASSPGLATDTQYF; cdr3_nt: TGTGCCAGCAGCCCGGGACTAGCAACAGATACGCAGTATTTT
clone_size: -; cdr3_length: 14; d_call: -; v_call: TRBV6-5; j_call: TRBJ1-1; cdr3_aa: CASSYEARNTEAFF; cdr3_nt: TGTGCCAGCAGTTACGAGGCCAGGAACACTGAAGCTTTCTTT
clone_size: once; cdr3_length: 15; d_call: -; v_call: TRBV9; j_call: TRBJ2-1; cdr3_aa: CASSASGLPYNEQFF; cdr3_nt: TGTGCCAGCAGCGCCTCCGGCCTTCCCTACAATGAGCAGTTCTTC
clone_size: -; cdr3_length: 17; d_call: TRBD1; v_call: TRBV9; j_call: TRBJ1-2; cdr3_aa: CASSNDRGRVANYGYTF; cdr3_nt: TGTGCCAGCAGCAATGACAGGGGGCGGGTGGCTAACTATGGCTACACCTTC
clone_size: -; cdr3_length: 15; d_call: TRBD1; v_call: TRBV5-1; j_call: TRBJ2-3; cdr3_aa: CASSPGQGLINTQYF; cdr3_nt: TGCGCCAGCAGCCCTGGACAGGGTTTAATAAATACGCAGTATTTT
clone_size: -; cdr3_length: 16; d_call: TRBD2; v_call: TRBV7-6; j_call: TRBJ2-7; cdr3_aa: CASSRETSVNSYEQYF; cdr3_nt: TGTGCCAGCAGCCGCGAGACTAGCGTAAACTCCTACGAGCAGTACTTC
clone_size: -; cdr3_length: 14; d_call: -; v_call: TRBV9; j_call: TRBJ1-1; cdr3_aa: CASSVGGIGTEAFF; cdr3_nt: TGTGCCAGCAGCGTAGGGGGGATTGGGACTGAAGCTTTCTTT
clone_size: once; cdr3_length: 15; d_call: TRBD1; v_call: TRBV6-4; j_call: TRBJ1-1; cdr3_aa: CASIAEGTGGGEAFF; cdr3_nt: TGTGCCAGCATTGCTGAGGGAACAGGGGGCGGGGAAGCTTTCTTT
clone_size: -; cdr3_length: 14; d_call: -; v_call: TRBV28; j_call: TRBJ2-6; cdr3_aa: CASLDSSGANVLTF; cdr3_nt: TGTGCCAGCCTGGACAGCTCTGGGGCCAACGTCCTGACTTTC
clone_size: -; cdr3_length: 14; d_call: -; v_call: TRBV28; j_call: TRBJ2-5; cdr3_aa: CASSPTKGGETQYF; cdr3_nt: TGTGCCAGCAGCCCAACGAAGGGAGGAGAGACCCAGTACTTC
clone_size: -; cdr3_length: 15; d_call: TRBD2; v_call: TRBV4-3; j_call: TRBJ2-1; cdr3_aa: CASSQDDTSGKEQFF; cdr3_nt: TGCGCCAGCAGCCAAGATGATACAAGCGGGAAGGAGCAGTTCTTC
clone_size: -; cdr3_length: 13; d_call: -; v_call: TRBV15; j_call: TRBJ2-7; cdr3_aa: CATSRDRGYEQYF; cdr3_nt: TGTGCCACCAGCAGAGATCGGGGCTACGAGCAGTACTTC
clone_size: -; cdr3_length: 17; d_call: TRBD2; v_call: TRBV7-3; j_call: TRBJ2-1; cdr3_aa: CASSLQVIAGGQNEQFF; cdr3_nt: TGTGCCAGCAGCCTCCAGGTGATAGCGGGAGGGCAGAATGAGCAGTTCTTC
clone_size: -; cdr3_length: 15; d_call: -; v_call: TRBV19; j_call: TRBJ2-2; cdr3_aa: CASKGGDLRTGELFF; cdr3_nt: TGTGCCAGTAAGGGAGGAGATCTGAGGACCGGGGAGCTGTTTTTT
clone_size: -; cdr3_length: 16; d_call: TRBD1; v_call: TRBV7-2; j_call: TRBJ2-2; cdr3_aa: CASSLSSGGNTGELFF; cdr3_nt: TGTGCCAGCAGCTTATCGTCAGGGGGGAACACCGGGGAGCTGTTTTTT
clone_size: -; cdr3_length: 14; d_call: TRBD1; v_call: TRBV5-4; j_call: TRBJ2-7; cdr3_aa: CASSPRTGSYEQYF; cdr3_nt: TGTGCCAGCAGCCCGAGGACAGGCTCCTACGAGCAGTACTTC
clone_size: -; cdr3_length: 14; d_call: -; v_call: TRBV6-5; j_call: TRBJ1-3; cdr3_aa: CASSYTDSGNTIYF; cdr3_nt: TGTGCCAGCAGTTACACAGACTCTGGAAACACCATATATTTT
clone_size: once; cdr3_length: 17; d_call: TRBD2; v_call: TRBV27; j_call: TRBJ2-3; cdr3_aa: CASSLPPSGRGTDTQYF; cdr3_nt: TGTGCCAGCAGTCTCCCCCCTAGCGGGAGGGGCACAGATACGCAGTATTTT
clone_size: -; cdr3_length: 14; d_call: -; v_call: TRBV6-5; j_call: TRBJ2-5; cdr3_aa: CASSYADPRETQYF; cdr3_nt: TGTGCCAGCAGTTACGCTGACCCTAGGGAGACCCAGTACTTC